These 15 T cell receptor beta chains originate from one sample sequenced in a study of glioma-infiltrating T cells after dendritic cell vaccination. Time point specified: after dendritic cell vaccination, including at tumor progression/relapse. This table comes from immunoSEQ multiplex PCR, and its TCRdb copy is limited to in-frame clones, with some not included. The sample includes tens of thousands of clones, approximately 89% of them seen just once. The sequences come from blood, collected after dendritic cell vaccination. These receptors all stem from a human donor with glioblastoma.

The gene calls are TRBV20-1 and TRBJ2-5; TRBD2 might be the D (5 bases). The J call could be wrong; TRBJ2-7 is a better fit for the DNA end. CDR3 length: 11 amino acids. CDR1 is DFQATT, CDR2 SNEGSKA, per germline (reference sequence). The CDR3 protein is CSALGVYEQYF. The CDR3 DNA follows: TGCAGTGCGCTCGGGGTTTACGAGCAGTACTTC.

The chain is built from TRBV28 and TRBJ2-4, with TRBD1 matching over 8 bases. This CDR3 comprises 14 residues. V was pared by 5 bases and J by 6 bases, with 6 bases of the junction left unmatched. CDR1 and CDR2 from the germline V gene are MDHEN and SYDVKM. The DNA for the CDR3 is TGTGCCAGCAGTCCGAGACAGGGGATAAACATTCAGTACTTC. It translates to CASSPRQGINIQYF.

This sequence joins TRBV7-9 and TRBJ2-5, with D perhaps matching TRBD2 (7 bases). V was clipped by 1 base and J by 7 bases, with 16 bases between them. This CDR3 comprises 15 residues. Germline CDR1 is SEHNR and CDR2 is FQNEAQ (reference sequence). The CDR3 sequence: CASSLELGGRATQYF. The CDR3 nucleotides are TGTGCCAGCAGCTTAGAGCTCGGGGGGCGCGCGACCCAGTACTTC.

Only one count was recorded for this clone. The V gene is TRBV7-2, the J gene TRBJ2-7; 9 nucleotides agree with TRBD2. Germline CDR1 and CDR2: SGHTA and FQGNSA. The CDR3 extends over 15 amino acids. Germline trimming cut 5 bases from V and 3 bases from J; bases unmatched to any gene: 8. The CDR3 spells CASSPAGTSNYEQYF. DNA of the CDR3: TGTGCCAGCAGCCCGGCCGGGACTAGCAACTACGAGCAGTACTTC.

The genes are TRBV30 and TRBJ2-1; tentatively, D is TRBD2 (6 bases). Germline V gives CDR1 GTSNPN, CDR2 SVGIG (reference sequence). This CDR3 has 15 residues. V lost 5 bases, J lost 6 bases, and 20 bases lay in between. The CDR3 region is CAWERSSGFFNEQFF. In nucleotides, the CDR3 is TGTGCCTGGGAGAGGAGTAGCGGCTTTTTCAATGAGCAGTTCTTC.

The chain recombines TRBV7-3 with TRBJ2-1; 12 bases agree with TRBD2. Germline CDR1 SGHTA, CDR2 FQGTGA. Trimming cost V 4 bases and J 7 bases; bases outside gene matches: 8. CDR3 length equals 16 residues. The CDR3 loop is CASSSVGTSGSNEQFF. In nucleotides, the CDR3 is TGTGCCAGCAGCTCGGTCGGGACTAGCGGGTCAAATGAGCAGTTCTTC. Full variable domain (missing parts from reference TRBV7-3 and TRBJ2-1): GAGVSQTPSNKVTEKGKYVELRCDPISGHTALYWYRQSLGQGPEFLIYFQGTGAADDSGLPNDRFFAVRPEGSVSTLKIQRTERGDSAVYLCASSSVGTSGSNEQFFGPGTRLTVL.

V usage is TRBV28 and J usage is TRBJ2-1, with TRBD2 matching 8 bases. V gave up 2 bases and J gave up 9 bases; unmatched junction bases: 9. Germline V gene data show CDR1 as MDHEN and CDR2 as SYDVKM. This CDR3 comprises 15 residues. The CDR3 sequence is CASSLPAGVFGEQFF. DNA of the CDR3: TGTGCCAGCAGTTTACCAGCGGGAGTTTTTGGTGAGCAGTTCTTC. Based on the CDR3 plus reference TRBV28 and TRBJ2-1, the full variable domain is DVKVTQSSRYLVKRTGEKVFLECVQDMDHENMFWYRQDPGLGLRLIYFSYDVKMKEKGDIPEGYSVSREKKERFSLILESASTNQTSMYLCASSLPAGVFGEQFFGPGTRLTVL.

The chain joins TRBV27 to TRBJ1-5, with TRBD1 identical over 12 bases. Per the germline V gene, CDR1 is MNHEY and CDR2 is SMNVEV (reference sequence). This CDR3 spans 16 amino acids. V shed 2 bases, J shed 2 bases, and the junction held 1 base outside the gene matches. This chain's CDR3 is CASSLGTGGRNQPQHF. CDR3 sequence (DNA): TGTGCCAGCAGTTTAGGGACAGGGGGCCGCAATCAGCCCCAGCATTTT.

The V call is TRBV9, the J call TRBJ1-1; D might be TRBD1 (5 bases). CDR1 SGDLS and CDR2 YYNGEE come from the germline V gene. The CDR3 is 14 amino acids. The germline V and J ends were trimmed by 0 bases and 5 bases, with 11 bases remaining between them. The CDR3 DNA reads as TGTGCCAGCAGCGTAGCGTGGGGGGGGACTGAAGCTTTCTTT. This sequence encodes CASSVAWGGTEAFF. Using reference TRBV9 and TRBJ1-1 for the parts outside the CDR3, the full variable domain is DSGVTQTPKHLITATGQRVTLRCSPRSGDLSVYWYQQSLDQGLQFLIQYYNGEERAKGNILERFSAQQFPDLHSELNLSSLELGDSALYFCASSVAWGGTEAFFGQGTRLTVV.

This clone was detected once. The J gene is TRBJ1-1, the V gene TRBV5-4; D gene uncertain. CDR1 and CDR2 (germline): SGHNT, YYREEE (reference sequence). This CDR3 has 13 amino acids. The V and J ends lost 0 bases and 1 base respectively, with 4 bases between them. The CDR3 sequence: CASSLAENTEAFF. The CDR3 region has the DNA TGTGCCAGCAGCTTGGCAGAGAACACTGAAGCTTTCTTT.

This chain connects TRBV30 to TRBJ1-1; TRBD1 aligns across 9 bases. The J segment lost 1 base and the V segment lost 8 bases, leaving 11 bases of the junction unmatched. The CDR3 is 15 residues long. Germline V CDR1 and CDR2: GTSNPN, SVGIG (reference sequence). CDR3 DNA: TGTGCCGCGACCCTATCGGACAGGGGGAACACTGAAGCTTTCTTT. Amino acids: CAATLSDRGNTEAFF. The complete variable domain, with remaining parts taken from reference TRBV30 and TRBJ1-1, reads SQTIHQWPATLVQPVGSPLSLECTVEGTSNPNLYWYRQAAGRGLQLLFYSVGIGQISSEVPQNLSASRPQDRQFILSSKKLLLSDSGFYLCAATLSDRGNTEAFFGQGTRLTVV.

This sequence joins TRBV4-1 and TRBJ1-1; no definite D call. CDR3 size: 12 residues. Trimming shortened V by 8 bases and J by 0 bases, and 7 bases separated the two germline ends. From germline, CDR1 is MGHRA and CDR2 YSYEKL. The CDR3 nucleotides are TGCGCCAGCTCCAATTTGAACACTGAAGCTTTCTTT. Amino acid sequence: CASSNLNTEAFF.

The rearrangement links TRBV5-1 to TRBJ2-1, with 8 bases fitting TRBD2. V dropped 4 bases and J dropped 7; count of bases not matched to a gene: 13. CDR3 length: 16 residues. Germline assignment: CDR1 SGHRS and CDR2 YFSETQ. The DNA of the CDR3 is TGCGCCAGCAGCCCACTAGCGGACCAAGAAAAGAATGAGCAGTTCTTC. Translation gives CASSPLADQEKNEQFF.

The V and J genes are TRBV6-5 and TRBJ1-4; D may be TRBD1 (5 bases). CDR1 is MNHEY and CDR2 is SVGAGI in the germline V gene. The V end was cut by 5 bases, the J end by 4 bases, with 11 bases between. The length of the CDR3 is 14 residues. Here the CDR3 DNA reads TGTGCCAGCAGTGCCGGGGGAAATAATGAAAAACTGTTTTTT. It translates to CASSAGGNNEKLFF.

The chain carries TRBV28 and TRBJ1-5; D is perhaps TRBD1 (5 bases). Deletions cut 5 bases from V and 4 bases from J, with 24 bases between. Germline CDR1 is MDHEN and CDR2 is SYDVKM. The CDR3 runs to 18 residues. CDR3 amino acids: CASSPGGFRGALNQPQHF. CDR3 DNA: TGTGCCAGCAGTCCGGGGGGGTTTCGAGGGGCACTAAATCAGCCCCAGCATTTT. The full variable domain, with the rest looked up from reference TRBV28 and TRBJ1-5, is DVKVTQSSRYLVKRTGEKVFLECVQDMDHENMFWYRQDPGLGLRLIYFSYDVKMKEKGDIPEGYSVSREKKERFSLILESASTNQTSMYLCASSPGGFRGALNQPQHFGDGTRLSIL.